What follows are 14 T cell receptor beta chains derived from one specimen sequenced in a study of T cell responses to AZD1222 COVID-19 vaccine. Sequenced by immunoSEQ multiplex PCR; TCRdb stores in-frame clones only, minus some. The sample contains 57,000 or so clones, about 74% of which appear only once. The source material was peripheral blood, sampled 28 days after the second AZD1222 dose. The receptors here all came from an adult who received the AZD1222 COVID-19 vaccine.

This clone was detected a few times. The chain has TRBV27 and TRBJ2-2; TRBD1 agrees at 8 bases. V lost 7 bases and J lost 0; bases outside the gene matches: 7. In germline, CDR1 is MNHEY, CDR2 SMNVEV (reference sequence). This CDR3 has 16 residues. The CDR3 DNA reads TGTGCCAGCACTAGACAGGGGTCAGCGAACACCGGGGAGCTGTTTTTT. Amino acids: CASTRQGSANTGELFF.

The genes are TRBV28 and TRBJ1-1, with TRBD1 as a possible D gene (5 bases). V gave up 2 bases and J gave up 1 base, with 8 bases separating them. The germline gives CDR1 MDHEN, CDR2 SYDVKM. The CDR3 runs to 14 residues. CDR3: CASSLPGENTEAFF. Written as DNA, the CDR3 is TGTGCCAGCAGTTTACCGGGGGAGAACACTGAAGCTTTCTTT.

The V and J genes are TRBV15 and TRBJ2-3, with 11 bases matching TRBD2. This CDR3 has 18 residues. CDR1 is LNHNV, CDR2 YYDKDF, per germline (reference sequence). Losses at the gene ends were 1 base for V and 4 bases for J; bases not matched to a gene: 10. This chain's CDR3 is CATSRVDSGGAGADTQYF. CDR3 nucleotide sequence: TGTGCCACCAGCAGAGTCGATAGCGGGGGGGCGGGCGCAGATACGCAGTATTTT.

This chain links TRBV27 with TRBJ2-5, with D possibly being TRBD1 or TRBD2 (5 bases each). CDR1 and CDR2 (germline): MNHEY, SMNVEV (reference sequence). The CDR3 is made up of 16 amino acids. The V end lost 6 bases, the J end lost 4 bases, and 21 bases lay between the germline ends. The CDR3 nucleotides are TGTGCCAGCAGCCCAGGGAGCGTCTCATGGGGAGAGACCCAGTACTTC. It is translated as CASSPGSVSWGETQYF.

This chain joins TRBV11-3 and TRBJ1-1; D call uncertain. CDR3 size: 13 residues. V dropped 3 bases and J dropped 5 bases, with 10 bases sitting between them. CDR1 is SGHNT, CDR2 YENEEA, per germline. As DNA, the CDR3 is TGTGCCAGCAGCTTCGGGTCGGGGACTGAAGCTTTCTTT. Amino acids: CASSFGSGTEAFF.

The chain links TRBV10-1 to TRBJ1-4; weak D call: TRBD1 (5 bases). Germline V gene lookup returns CDR1 WNHNN and CDR2 SYGVQD (reference sequence). The CDR3 has 14 residues. V gave up 3 bases and J gave up 8 bases, with 13 bases separating them. CDR3 nucleotide sequence: TGCGCCAGCAGTGACGGGGCAGCGGACGAAAAACTGTTTTTT. It encodes CASSDGAADEKLFF.

The J gene is TRBJ2-5, the V gene TRBV7-2; no clear D gene. This CDR3 is 13 amino acids long. CDR1 SGHTA and CDR2 FQGNSA come from the germline V gene. V was clipped by 1 base and J by 6 bases, with 9 bases between them. CDR3 sequence (DNA): TGTGCCAGCAGCTTAGGGGTCGAAAAGACCCAGTACTTC. Translation gives CASSLGVEKTQYF. The full variable domain, with the rest looked up from reference TRBV7-2 and TRBJ2-5, is GAGVSQSPSNKVTEKGKDVELRCDPISGHTALYWYRQSLGQGLEFLIYFQGNSAPDKSGLPSDRFSAERTGGSVSTLTIQRTQQEDSAVYLCASSLGVEKTQYFGPGTRLLVL.

This clone was seen once. The gene calls are TRBV19 and TRBJ2-7; D not certain. Trimming cost V 3 bases and J 4 bases, with 13 bases left between them. CDR3 length equals 14 residues. Per germline, CDR1 LNHDA and CDR2 SQIVND (reference sequence). CDR3 nucleotide sequence: TGTGCCAGTAGTATCGGCGGCAGCAAATACGAGCAGTACTTC. Translating gives CASSIGGSKYEQYF.

The V call is TRBV2, the J call TRBJ2-7; tentatively, D is TRBD1 or TRBD2 (6 bases each). This CDR3 comprises 14 residues. V lost 10 bases to trimming and J lost 0 bases, with 16 bases between them. Germline V CDR1 and CDR2: SNHLY, FYNNEI. CDR3 bases: TGTGCCACCAGGCCTACGGGGGCCTCCTACGAGCAGTACTTC. It specifies CATRPTGASYEQYF. The full variable domain, in which reference TRBV2 and TRBJ2-7 provide the parts outside the CDR3, is EPEVTQTPSHQVTQMGQEVILRCVPISNHLYFYWYRQILGQKVEFLVSFYNNEISEKSEIFDDQFSVERPDGSNFTLKIRSTKLEDSAMYFCATRPTGASYEQYFGPGTRLTVT.

The chain uses TRBV19 and TRBJ2-5, with 7 bases aligning to TRBD2. V gave up 5 bases and J gave up 6 bases; unmatched junction bases: 15. The CDR3 runs to 16 residues. Germline CDR1 is LNHDA and CDR2 is SQIVND (reference sequence). CDR3 protein: CASSPVGVAAGKTQYF. The CDR3 DNA reads as TGTGCCAGTAGTCCAGTTGGGGTAGCAGCGGGGAAGACCCAGTACTTC.

The chain carries TRBV5-1 and TRBJ2-2, with D perhaps TRBD1 (5 bases). The CDR3 runs to 16 residues. V lost 0 bases and J lost 5, with 14 bases in between. Per germline, CDR1 SGHRS and CDR2 YFSETQ. In DNA form, the CDR3 reads TGCGCCAGCAGCTTGGTCGCCGGACATGAGACCGGGGAGCTGTTTTTT. Translated: CASSLVAGHETGELFF.

This chain links TRBV6-2 or TRBV6-3 with TRBJ1-2; D unresolved. This CDR3 comprises 14 residues. Germline V CDR1 and CDR2: MNHEY, SVGEGT. Trimming shortened V by 2 bases and J by 4 bases, and 11 bases separated the two germline ends. DNA of the CDR3: TGTGCCAGCAGTTACGGGCTGGGCAGCTATGGCTACACCTTC. Amino acids: CASSYGLGSYGYTF.

The CDR3 region is CASSLVSGGATDTQYF. The CDR3 DNA is TGTGCCAGCAGCTTAGTTAGCGGGGGGGCCACAGATACGCAGTATTTT. The chain couples TRBV7-8 to TRBJ2-3; 11 bases are a match to TRBD2. Germline CDR1 is SGHVS and CDR2 is FQNEAQ. The CDR3 has 16 amino acids. With V trimmed by 1 base and J by 2 bases, 2 bases remained unmatched.

The gene calls are TRBV6-6 and TRBJ2-7; D unclear. Germline loops: CDR1 MNHNY, CDR2 SVGAGI (reference sequence). The CDR3 consists of 15 residues. V was cut by 2 bases and J by 0 bases, with 11 bases left in between. The CDR3 DNA reads as TGTGCCAGCAGTTACCAGCCTTCAAGCTCCTACGAGCAGTACTTC. Translating it yields CASSYQPSSSYEQYF.